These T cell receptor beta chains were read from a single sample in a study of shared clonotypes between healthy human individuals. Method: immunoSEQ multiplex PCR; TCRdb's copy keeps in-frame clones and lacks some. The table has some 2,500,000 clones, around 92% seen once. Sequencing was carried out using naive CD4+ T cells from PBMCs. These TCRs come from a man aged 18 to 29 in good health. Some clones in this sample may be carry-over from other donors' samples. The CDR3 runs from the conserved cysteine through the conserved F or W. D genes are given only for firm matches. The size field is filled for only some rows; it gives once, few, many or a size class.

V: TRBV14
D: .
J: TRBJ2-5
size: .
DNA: TGTGCCAGCAGCCAAGTCTGGGCAGGGAGTCTGGAAGAGACCCAGTACTTC
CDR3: CASSQVWAGSLEETQYF

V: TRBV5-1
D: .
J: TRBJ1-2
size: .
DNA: TGCGCCAGCAGCGGAACAGGGTACCCTTATGGCTACACCTTC
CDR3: CASSGTGYPYGYTF

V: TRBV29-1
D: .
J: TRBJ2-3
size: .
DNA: TGCAGCGTGGGCGGAGGACAGGGAGGGAATACGCAGTATTTT
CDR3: CSVGGGQGGNTQYF

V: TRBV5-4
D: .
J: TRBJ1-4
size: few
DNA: TGTGCCAGCAGCTCCCGCACCATGGGGGACCCTAATGAAAAACTGTTTTTT
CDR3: CASSSRTMGDPNEKLFF

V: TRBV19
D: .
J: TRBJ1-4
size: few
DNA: TGTGCCAGTAGTACGGGAGACACTAATGAAAAACTGTTTTTT
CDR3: CASSTGDTNEKLFF

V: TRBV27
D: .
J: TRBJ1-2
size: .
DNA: TGTGCCAGCAGTCCGGCCAGGGTTAGCTATGGCTACACCTTC
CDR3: CASSPARVSYGYTF

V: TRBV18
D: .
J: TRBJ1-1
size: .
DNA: TGTGCCAGCTCACCCAACGGAGGCGGACCCGAGAACACTGAAGCTTTCTTT
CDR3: CASSPNGGGPENTEAFF

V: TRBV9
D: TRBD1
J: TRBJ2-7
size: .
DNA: TGTGCCAGCAGCCCATTTCCGGGACAGACGACCTACGAGCAGTACTTC
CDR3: CASSPFPGQTTYEQYF

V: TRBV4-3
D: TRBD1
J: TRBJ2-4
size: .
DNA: TGCGCCAGCAGCCAAGAAACCCGACAGGGGAAGGTAGCCAAAAACATTCAGTACTTC
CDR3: CASSQETRQGKVAKNIQYF

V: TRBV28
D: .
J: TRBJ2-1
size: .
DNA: TGTGCCAGCAGAGAAGCGATCCACAATGAGCAGTTCTTC
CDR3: CASREAIHNEQFF

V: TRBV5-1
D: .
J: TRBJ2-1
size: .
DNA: TGCGCCAGCAGCCACAAGGAGGGGTCCTACAATGAGCAGTTCTTC
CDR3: CASSHKEGSYNEQFF

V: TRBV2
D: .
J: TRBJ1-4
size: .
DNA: TGTGCCAGCAGCTCGGGCAGGGTCGGGGAAAAACTGTTTTTT
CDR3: CASSSGRVGEKLFF

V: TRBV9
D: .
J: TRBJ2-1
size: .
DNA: TGTGCCAGCAGCGTAACGGGATACAATGAGCAGTTCTTC
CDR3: CASSVTGYNEQFF

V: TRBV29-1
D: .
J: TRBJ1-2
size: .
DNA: TGCAGCGTTGTTGGTGGGAGAGGGGCACTAGCTAACTATGGCTACACCTTC
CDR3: CSVVGGRGALANYGYTF

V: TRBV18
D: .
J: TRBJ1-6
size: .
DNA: TGTGCCAGCTCACCAAGGACGGATCGTAATTCACCCCTCCACTTT
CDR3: CASSPRTDRNSPLHF

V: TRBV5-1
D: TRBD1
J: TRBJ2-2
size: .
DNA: TGCGCCAGCAGCTTCGGGACAGCATCCACCGGGGAGCTGTTTTTT
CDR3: CASSFGTASTGELFF

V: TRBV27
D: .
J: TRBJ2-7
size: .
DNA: TGTGCCAGCAGTTTCTCAATAGCGGTCTCCTACGAGCAGTACTTC
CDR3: CASSFSIAVSYEQYF

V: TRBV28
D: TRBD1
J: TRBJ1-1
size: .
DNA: TGTGCCAGCAGTTCTGGACAGGACACTGAAGCTTTCTTT
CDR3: CASSSGQDTEAFF

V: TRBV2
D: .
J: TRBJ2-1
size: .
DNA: TGTGCCAGCAGTGAGGATCAGCGGGCCAATGAGCAGTTCTTC
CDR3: CASSEDQRANEQFF

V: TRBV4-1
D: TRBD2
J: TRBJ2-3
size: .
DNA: TGCGCCAGCAGCTACAAAAGCTCGACTAGCGGGAGTTCGGATACGCAGTATTTT
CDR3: CASSYKSSTSGSSDTQYF

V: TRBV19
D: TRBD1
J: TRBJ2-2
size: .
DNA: TGTGCCAGTAGCGCCTGGGACAGGGTATCCGGGGAGCTGTTTTTT
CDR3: CASSAWDRVSGELFF

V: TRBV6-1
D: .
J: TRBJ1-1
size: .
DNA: TGTGCCAGCAGCGAACCGCTTGGGGGAAACACTGAAGCTTTCTTT
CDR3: CASSEPLGGNTEAFF

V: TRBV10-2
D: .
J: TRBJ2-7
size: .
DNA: TGCGCCAGCAGTGAGTCGATACCCTCGCCCAGACAGGTTTACTCCTACGAGCAGTACTTC
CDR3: CASSESIPSPRQVYSYEQYF